The 30 T cell receptor beta chains presented below share a single source sample, sequenced in a study of blood T cell repertoires in COVID-19 (dated by TCRdb to 2020 to 2021). The library was made by the immunoSEQ multiplex PCR assay. TCRdb took this table from immuneACCESS and kept in-frame rearrangements with V and J called. Such tables lack part of the clones; where checked against another copy, unresolved V genes explain under half of the gap, and the rest is unexplained. For this sample the table gives about 150,000 clones, of which 85% were detected only once. The ten largest clones take up roughly 2.9% of the sample. The material sequenced was peripheral blood. The receptors were gathered from a woman between 40 and 50 years old with active or convalescent COVID-19.

This chain uses TRBV28 with TRBJ1-1; D may be TRBD1 (6 bases). Trimming removed 5 bases from V and 1 base from J, with 14 bases in between. Germline CDR1 and CDR2: MDHEN and SYDVKM. The CDR3 runs to 15 residues. CDR3 protein: CASSLRRTANTEAFF. The DNA for the CDR3 is TGTGCCAGCAGTCTTCGCCGGACAGCGAACACTGAAGCTTTCTTT.

This clone showed up just once. The V gene is TRBV5-4, the J gene TRBJ1-3; D not resolved. This CDR3 has 13 residues. The ends were cut back, 1 base at V and 2 bases at J, with 4 bases in the middle. Germline V gene data show CDR1 as SGHNT and CDR2 as YYREEE (reference sequence). In DNA, the CDR3 is TGTGCCAGCAGCTTGTCCACTGGAAACACCATATATTTT. It is translated as CASSLSTGNTIYF.

The genes are TRBV25-1 and TRBJ1-1; D call uncertain. Deletions cut 5 bases from V and 6 bases from J, with 16 bases between. The CDR3 length is 14 residues. The germline CDR1 and CDR2 sequences are MGHDK and SYGVNS. The CDR3 DNA reads TGTGCCAGCAGTAGGGCGGGGTATGGGGCTGAAGCTTTCTTT. It encodes CASSRAGYGAEAFF. Complete variable domain (other parts from reference TRBV25-1 and TRBJ1-1): EADIYQTPRYLVIGTGKKITLECSQTMGHDKMYWYQQDPGMELHLIHYSYGVNSTEKGDLSSESTVSRIRTEHFPLTLESARPSHTSQYLCASSRAGYGAEAFFGQGTRLTVV.

The J gene is TRBJ1-1, the V gene TRBV3-1 (or the pseudogene TRBV3-2); 11 nucleotides align to TRBD1. V was clipped by 5 bases and J by 0 bases; unmatched bases: 5. The CDR3 spans 16 residues. CDR1 is LGHDT, CDR2 YNNKEL, per germline (reference sequence). The CDR3 region has the DNA TGTGCCAGCAGCAAAGGACAGGGGGCCCTGAACACTGAAGCTTTCTTT. Amino acids: CASSKGQGALNTEAFF.

The chain has TRBV19 and TRBJ2-5, with a weak D call TRBD2 (6 bases). V lost 0 bases, J lost 5 bases, and 13 bases lay in between. This CDR3 has 15 residues. Germline lookup yields CDR1 LNHDA and CDR2 SQIVND (reference sequence). This chain's CDR3 is CASSIDPAGRETQYF. The CDR3 DNA follows: TGTGCCAGTAGTATAGATCCCGCGGGGCGGGAGACCCAGTACTTC. Looking up the rest from reference TRBV19 and TRBJ2-5 gives the full variable domain: DGGITQSPKYLFRKEGQNVTLSCEQNLNHDAMYWYRQDPGQGLRLIYYSQIVNDFQKGDIAEGYSVSREKKESFPLTVTSAQKNPTAFYLCASSIDPAGRETQYFGPGTRLLVL.

This chain uses TRBV27 with TRBJ2-2; D unresolved. The CDR3 covers 15 residues. The germline V gene has CDR1 MNHEY and CDR2 SMNVEV (reference sequence). Trimming pared 3 bases from V and 0 bases from J, leaving 8 bases between. CDR3 nucleotides: TGTGCCAGCAGTTTTGGTCTAGCGAACACCGGGGAGCTGTTTTTT. Amino acids: CASSFGLANTGELFF.

The sample holds one count of this clone. The chain joins TRBV6-1 to TRBJ1-6, with a possible D match to TRBD1 (5 bases). The ends were cut back, 4 bases at V and 3 bases at J, with 16 bases in the middle. The CDR3 spans 17 residues. Germline assignment: CDR1 MNHNS and CDR2 SASEGT. For the CDR3, the DNA is TGTGCCAGCAGTGTCGGACAATCTCACCTCTATAATTCACCCCTCCACTTT. It yields the protein CASSVGQSHLYNSPLHF.

This chain joins TRBV5-4 and TRBJ2-7; 13 bases align to TRBD2. The germline V gene encodes CDR1 SGHNT and CDR2 YYREEE (reference sequence). V dropped 4 bases and J dropped 12; count of bases not matched to a gene: 7. CDR3 length: 13 residues. CDR3 sequence (DNA): TGTGCCAGCAGCCCCGGACTAGCGGGGGAGGCGTACTTC. Translation gives CASSPGLAGEAYF.

This clone was recorded once. This sequence joins TRBV7-9 and TRBJ2-7, with D possibly being TRBD1 (6 bases). The length of the CDR3 is 13 residues. Trimming took off 5 bases at V and 2 bases at J, with 10 bases between the two ends. The germline CDR1 and CDR2 sequences are SEHNR and FQNEAQ (reference sequence). In nucleotides, the CDR3 is TGTGCCAGCAGCCTCCAGGGGACCTACGAGCAGTACTTC. Amino acids: CASSLQGTYEQYF.

J is TRBJ1-1 and V is TRBV3-1 (or the pseudogene TRBV3-2); the match to TRBD1 covers 8 bases. V gave up 4 bases and J gave up 1 base; unmatched junction bases: 5. This CDR3 comprises 15 residues. Germline V gene data show CDR1 as LGHDT and CDR2 as YNNKEL (reference sequence). CDR3: CASSPHDRGNTEAFF. The CDR3 region has the DNA TGTGCCAGCAGCCCACATGACAGGGGGAACACTGAAGCTTTCTTT.

This chain uses TRBV27 with TRBJ2-7; possibly TRBD1 for D (6 bases). Germline CDR1 reads MNHEY; CDR2 reads SMNVEV (reference sequence). Trimming shortened V by 6 bases and J by 0 bases, and 9 bases separated the two germline ends. The CDR3 spans 13 residues. The CDR3 coding sequence is TGTGCCAGCAGCGGACAGCTCTCCTACGAGCAGTACTTC. Translated, it gives CASSGQLSYEQYF.

The chain has TRBV7-9 and TRBJ1-2; D gene unclear. The CDR3 length is 14 residues. The V gene's germline CDR1 is SEHNR and CDR2 FQNEAQ (reference sequence). V was trimmed by 7 bases and J by 4 bases, leaving 16 bases between them. CDR3 sequence: CASTQLGIRYGYTF. In nucleotides, the CDR3 is TGTGCCAGCACCCAACTCGGGATACGCTATGGCTACACCTTC.

This chain links TRBV7-9 with TRBJ1-2, with TRBD1 matching over 8 bases. The V gene end was trimmed by 5 bases and the J gene end by 3 bases; junction bases not matched to a gene: 11. The CDR3 runs to 16 residues. Germline loops: CDR1 SEHNR, CDR2 FQNEAQ (reference sequence). As DNA, the CDR3 is TGTGCCAGCAGCCAAACCCCCGACAGGGGAGACTATGGCTACACCTTC. It encodes CASSQTPDRGDYGYTF.

V and J are TRBV5-1 and TRBJ2-3; no reliable D call. The CDR3 spans 11 residues. Germline V gives CDR1 SGHRS, CDR2 YFSETQ. Trimming took 0 bases from V and 8 from J, leaving 4 bases between them. The CDR3 sequence: CASSLARTQYF. For the CDR3, the DNA is TGCGCCAGCAGCTTGGCCCGTACGCAGTATTTT.

CDR3 region: CASSPGEKLFF. The DNA for the CDR3 is TGCGCCAGCAGCCCAGGGGAAAAACTGTTTTTT. The rearrangement uses TRBV5-1 and TRBJ1-4; D might be TRBD1 (5 bases). The CDR3 covers 11 residues. Germline V gives CDR1 SGHRS, CDR2 YFSETQ. Trimming shortened V by 4 bases and J by 8 bases, and 6 bases separated the two germline ends.

V usage is TRBV5-5 and J usage is TRBJ1-2; D gene uncertain. V lost 4 bases to trimming and J lost 0 bases, with 13 bases between them. The germline V gene has CDR1 SGHKS and CDR2 YYEKEE (reference sequence). The CDR3 is 15 amino acids. CDR3 nucleotide sequence: TGTGCCAGCAGCCCCATGTACGGAGCTAACTATGGCTACACCTTC. Protein: CASSPMYGANYGYTF.

The rearrangement joins TRBV19 to TRBJ1-1; D remains ambiguous. Looked up from germline, CDR1 is LNHDA and CDR2 is SQIVND (reference sequence). V was pared by 6 bases and J by 5 bases, with 16 bases between. The CDR3 extends over 14 amino acids. CDR3 in amino acids: CASSFRPSGTEAFF. In nucleotides, the CDR3 is TGTGCCAGTAGCTTTCGCCCCTCGGGGACTGAAGCTTTCTTT.

V usage is TRBV28 and J usage is TRBJ1-6; possible D gene TRBD1, 6 bases. Per germline, CDR1 MDHEN and CDR2 SYDVKM. The ends were cut back, 6 bases at V and 15 bases at J, with 18 bases in the middle. This CDR3 is built from 13 residues. CDR3 sequence (DNA): TGTGCCAGCAGCTTGGACAGCTTCGGTGTCCTCCACTTT. Its protein is CASSLDSFGVLHF. The whole variable domain, filled in from reference TRBV28 and TRBJ1-6, reads DVKVTQSSRYLVKRTGEKVFLECVQDMDHENMFWYRQDPGLGLRLIYFSYDVKMKEKGDIPEGYSVSREKKERFSLILESASTNQTSMYLCASSLDSFGVLHFGNGTRLTVT.

This rearrangement joins TRBV28 to TRBJ1-2; the D is unclear. Looked up from germline, CDR1 is MDHEN and CDR2 is SYDVKM. There are 14 residues in the CDR3. V dropped 4 bases and J dropped 2 bases, with 11 bases sitting between them. The CDR3 spells CASSSTGRNYGYTF. CDR3 nucleotides: TGTGCCAGCAGTTCAACGGGTCGGAACTATGGCTACACCTTC.

The V call is TRBV10-3, the J call TRBJ1-2, with D perhaps TRBD1 (5 bases). The CDR3 runs 14 residues. Germline-derived CDR1 and CDR2 are ENHRY and SYGVKD. V shed 6 bases and J shed 6 bases, with 17 bases lying between them. The CDR3 region is CAIRASRARDGYTF. The CDR3 DNA sequence: TGTGCCATCAGGGCCTCCAGGGCTAGGGATGGCTACACCTTC.

The CDR3 here is CASGKGANEKLFF. CDR3 coding DNA: TGCGCCAGCGGGAAGGGGGCGAATGAAAAACTGTTTTTT. The J gene is TRBJ1-4, the V gene TRBV5-1, with TRBD1 identical over 7 bases. The CDR3 has 13 residues. Germline V gene lookup returns CDR1 SGHRS and CDR2 YFSETQ. The V gene end was trimmed by 7 bases and the J gene end by 5 bases; junction bases not matched to a gene: 5.

V usage is TRBV27 and J usage is TRBJ2-5; 7 bases align to TRBD1. This CDR3 contains 18 residues. Germline V gives CDR1 MNHEY, CDR2 SMNVEV (reference sequence). J lost 2 bases, V lost 5 bases, and 17 bases had no gene match. CDR3 sequence: CASSPLGGMGGQQETQYF. The CDR3 DNA follows: TGTGCCAGCAGTCCTTTAGGGGGCATGGGCGGTCAACAAGAGACCCAGTACTTC.

The chain recombines TRBV9 with TRBJ2-7, with D possibly matching TRBD2 (5 bases). The germline V and J ends were trimmed by 4 bases and 5 bases, with 13 bases remaining between them. There are 13 residues in the CDR3. Germline V CDR1 and CDR2: SGDLS, YYNGEE. The CDR3 reads CASSPRSGDEQYF. Here the CDR3 DNA reads TGTGCCAGCAGCCCGAGGTCCGGGGACGAGCAGTACTTC. Filled out from reference TRBV9 and TRBJ2-7, the complete variable domain reads DSGVTQTPKHLITATGQRVTLRCSPRSGDLSVYWYQQSLDQGLQFLIQYYNGEERAKGNILERFSAQQFPDLHSELNLSSLELGDSALYFCASSPRSGDEQYFGPGTRLTVT.

The J gene is TRBJ2-1, the V gene TRBV20-1; D remains ambiguous. V lost 6 bases to trimming and J lost 8 bases, with 8 bases between them. Germline values: CDR1 DFQATT, CDR2 SNEGSKA (reference sequence). This CDR3 has 10 amino acids. CDR3 amino acids: CSARQDEQFF. The CDR3 DNA reads TGCAGTGCACGTCAGGATGAGCAGTTCTTC.

The chain carries TRBV7-7 and TRBJ2-3, with TRBD1 matching over 12 bases. CDR3 length: 14 amino acids. Unmatched junction bases numbered 2, after V lost 5 bases and J lost 5 bases. The germline CDR1 and CDR2 sequences are SSHAT and FNYEAQ (reference sequence). CDR3 sequence: CASSRDRGRDTQYF. Here the CDR3 DNA reads TGTGCCAGCAGCAGGGACAGGGGGCGAGATACGCAGTATTTT. Full variable domain (outside the CDR3, taken from reference TRBV7-7 and TRBJ2-3): GAGVSQSPRYKVTKRGQDVTLRCDPISSHATLYWYQQALGQGPEFLTYFNYEAQPDKSGLPSDRFSAERPEGSISTLTIQRTEQRDSAMYRCASSRDRGRDTQYFGPGTRLTVL.

The chain is built from TRBV7-2 and TRBJ2-3; 12 nucleotides line up with TRBD2. V was clipped by 3 bases and J by 3 bases; unmatched bases: 10. The CDR3 runs to 18 residues. Germline CDR1 and CDR2: SGHTA and FQGNSA. The CDR3, as DNA: TGTGCCAGCAGCTTTTTTCCCGGGACTAGCGGGTCGACAGATACGCAGTATTTT. Encoded protein: CASSFFPGTSGSTDTQYF.

The chain couples TRBV7-9 to TRBJ2-1; 10 positions agree with TRBD2. Germline V CDR1 and CDR2: SEHNR, FQNEAQ (reference sequence). J gave up 4 bases and V 3 bases, and 12 bases lay outside the gene matches. The CDR3 runs to 18 residues. CDR3 amino acids: CASSFVRGLAQSYNEQFF. The CDR3 nucleotides are TGTGCCAGCAGCTTCGTACGGGGACTAGCGCAATCTTACAATGAGCAGTTCTTC.

The V call is TRBV9, the J call TRBJ2-7; TRBD2 aligns across 8 bases. The CDR3 spans 14 residues. Germline CDR1 reads SGDLS; CDR2 reads YYNGEE. V dropped 3 bases and J dropped 0; count of bases not matched to a gene: 2. In DNA, the CDR3 is TGTGCCAGCAGCGCGGGGGGGCTCTCCTACGAGCAGTACTTC. Translation gives CASSAGGLSYEQYF.

The chain combines TRBV9 with TRBJ2-3; TRBD1 aligns across 8 bases. Losses at the gene ends were 0 bases for V and 2 bases for J; bases not matched to a gene: 2. This CDR3 has 15 amino acids. CDR1 and CDR2 from the germline V gene are SGDLS and YYNGEE. The CDR3 reads CASSVGTGNTDTQYF. CDR3 sequence (DNA): TGTGCCAGCAGCGTAGGGACAGGGAACACAGATACGCAGTATTTT.

The chain uses TRBV5-1 and TRBJ2-3; D not certain. The length of the CDR3 is 12 residues. The V and J ends lost 6 bases and 0 bases respectively, with 5 bases between them. Germline loops: CDR1 SGHRS, CDR2 YFSETQ. CDR3 DNA: TGCGCCAGCACCGGGAGCACAGATACGCAGTATTTT. Translating gives CASTGSTDTQYF.